The rows below give T cell receptor beta chains drawn from one sample of a study of tumor-infiltrating lymphocytes in localized non-small cell lung cancer. TCRdb keeps only in-frame clones here, not all; method: immunoSEQ multiplex PCR. This repertoire shows over 10,000 clones, about 80% found once; its top ten account for around 16%. What was sequenced was uninvolved lung tissue not adjacent to the tumor. Receptors were obtained from a human donor with non-small cell lung cancer. Each CDR3 is given with its conserved first and last residue. Fields, in order: CDR3 DNA, CDR3 protein, V gene, J gene, clone size, D gene. The D gene is left open where the match is weak. Clone sizes are given selectively: once, few, many, or a class where the clone is expanded.

cdr3_nt: TGTGCCAGCAGCTCCCAGGGGGATGTGTATGGCTACACCTTC
cdr3_aa: CASSSQGDVYGYTF
v_call: TRBV7-3
j_call: TRBJ1-2
clone_size: -
d_call: TRBD1

cdr3_nt: TGTGCCAGCAGTTCCGCCGGGACACTGAACACCGGGGAGCTGTTTTTT
cdr3_aa: CASSSAGTLNTGELFF
v_call: TRBV28
j_call: TRBJ2-2
clone_size: -
d_call: -

cdr3_nt: TGTGCCAGCGGGGGGACCGGATTCCCACCTGGGCCCTACGAGCAGTACTTC
cdr3_aa: CASGGTGFPPGPYEQYF
v_call: TRBV2
j_call: TRBJ2-7
clone_size: -
d_call: -

cdr3_nt: TGCGCCAGCAGCTTGATGGGGGGCGACTATGGCTACACCTTC
cdr3_aa: CASSLMGGDYGYTF
v_call: TRBV5-1
j_call: TRBJ1-2
clone_size: -
d_call: -

cdr3_nt: TGTGCCAGCCTCGAAATTAGGGGCTACGAGCAGTACTTC
cdr3_aa: CASLEIRGYEQYF
v_call: TRBV6-1
j_call: TRBJ2-7
clone_size: -
d_call: -

cdr3_nt: TGCGCCAGCAGCCCCGACACGTTCTCCTACGAGCAGTACTTC
cdr3_aa: CASSPDTFSYEQYF
v_call: TRBV5-1
j_call: TRBJ2-7
clone_size: -
d_call: -

cdr3_nt: TGTGCCAGCATTCGGGGGGGGCTCTCTGGAAACACCATATATTTT
cdr3_aa: CASIRGGLSGNTIYF
v_call: TRBV6-6
j_call: TRBJ1-3
clone_size: -
d_call: -

cdr3_nt: TGTGCCAGCAGTTACGACACAGATGGGGGCAGCACTGAAGCTTTCTTT
cdr3_aa: CASSYDTDGGSTEAFF
v_call: TRBV6-6
j_call: TRBJ1-1
clone_size: once
d_call: -

cdr3_nt: TGTGCCAGCGCTATCAGCACCGGGGAGCTGTTTTTT
cdr3_aa: CASAISTGELFF
v_call: TRBV4-2
j_call: TRBJ2-2
clone_size: -
d_call: -

cdr3_nt: TGTGCCAGCAGTTTATGGGGCGCAGAGACCCAGTACTTC
cdr3_aa: CASSLWGAETQYF
v_call: TRBV28
j_call: TRBJ2-5
clone_size: -
d_call: -

cdr3_nt: TGTGCCAGCAGCCCCCAAGTGGGGAGGCATTCTGGGGCCAACGTCCTGACTTTC
cdr3_aa: CASSPQVGRHSGANVLTF
v_call: TRBV4-2
j_call: TRBJ2-6
clone_size: -
d_call: -

cdr3_nt: TGTGCCAGCAGTGAAAACCAGGGAGTGTACACTGAAGCTTTCTTT
cdr3_aa: CASSENQGVYTEAFF
v_call: TRBV2
j_call: TRBJ1-1
clone_size: once
d_call: -

cdr3_nt: TGTGCCAGCAGCCCCCAAGGACTAGCGGGCACAGATACGCAGTATTTT
cdr3_aa: CASSPQGLAGTDTQYF
v_call: TRBV7-2
j_call: TRBJ2-3
clone_size: -
d_call: TRBD2

cdr3_nt: TGTGCCAGCAGCCAAACCGGGACAGAATCCAATTCACCCCTCCACTTT
cdr3_aa: CASSQTGTESNSPLHF
v_call: TRBV4-2
j_call: TRBJ1-6
clone_size: -
d_call: TRBD1

cdr3_nt: TGCGCCAGCAGCTACTCGGGTGCAGATACGCAGTATTTT
cdr3_aa: CASSYSGADTQYF
v_call: TRBV5-1
j_call: TRBJ2-3
clone_size: few
d_call: -

cdr3_nt: TGCGCCAGCAGCTTGGAACTAGCCGGGGCAGATACGCAGTATTTT
cdr3_aa: CASSLELAGADTQYF
v_call: TRBV5-1
j_call: TRBJ2-3
clone_size: few
d_call: -

cdr3_nt: TGTGCCAGCAGACCCCCAGGGGCAGGTGGAAACACCATATATTTT
cdr3_aa: CASRPPGAGGNTIYF
v_call: TRBV6-5
j_call: TRBJ1-3
clone_size: -
d_call: -

cdr3_nt: TGCGCCAGCAGCGCGACAGGTCTCCGCTCCTACGAGCAGTACTTC
cdr3_aa: CASSATGLRSYEQYF
v_call: TRBV5-1
j_call: TRBJ2-7
clone_size: -
d_call: -